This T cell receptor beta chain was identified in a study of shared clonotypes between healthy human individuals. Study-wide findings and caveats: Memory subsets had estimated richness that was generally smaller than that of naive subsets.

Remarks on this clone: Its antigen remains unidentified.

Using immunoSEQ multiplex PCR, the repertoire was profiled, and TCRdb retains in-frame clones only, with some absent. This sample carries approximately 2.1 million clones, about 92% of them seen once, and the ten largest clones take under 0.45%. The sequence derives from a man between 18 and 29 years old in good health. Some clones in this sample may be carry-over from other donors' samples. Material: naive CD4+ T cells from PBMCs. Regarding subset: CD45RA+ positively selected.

The CDR3 region is CASSLPTPGSGNTIYF. The CDR3 DNA follows: TGTGCCAGCAGCTTACCGACCCCGGGATCTGGAAACACCATATATTTT. The chain employs TRBV11-2 and TRBJ1-3, with no clear D. V lost 2 bases to trimming and J lost 1 base, with 12 bases between them. Germline CDR1 reads SGHAT; CDR2 reads FQNNGV. The CDR3 runs to 16 residues.